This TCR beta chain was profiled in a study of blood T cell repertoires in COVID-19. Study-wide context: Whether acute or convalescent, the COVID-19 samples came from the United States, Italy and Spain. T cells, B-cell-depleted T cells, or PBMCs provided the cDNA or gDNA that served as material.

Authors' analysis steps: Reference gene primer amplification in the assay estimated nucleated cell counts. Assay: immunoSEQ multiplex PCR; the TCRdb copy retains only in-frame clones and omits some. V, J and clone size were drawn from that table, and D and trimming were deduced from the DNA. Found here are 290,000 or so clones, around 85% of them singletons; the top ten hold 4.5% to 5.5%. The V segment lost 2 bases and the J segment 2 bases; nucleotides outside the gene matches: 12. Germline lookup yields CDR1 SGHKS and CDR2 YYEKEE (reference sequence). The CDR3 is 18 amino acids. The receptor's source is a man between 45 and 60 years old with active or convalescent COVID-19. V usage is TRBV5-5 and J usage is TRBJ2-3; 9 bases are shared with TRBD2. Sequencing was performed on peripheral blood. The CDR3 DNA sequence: TGTGCCAGCAGCTTCCGGACTAGCGCCAGATTACTCACAGATACGCAGTATTTT. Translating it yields CASSFRTSARLLTDTQYF.